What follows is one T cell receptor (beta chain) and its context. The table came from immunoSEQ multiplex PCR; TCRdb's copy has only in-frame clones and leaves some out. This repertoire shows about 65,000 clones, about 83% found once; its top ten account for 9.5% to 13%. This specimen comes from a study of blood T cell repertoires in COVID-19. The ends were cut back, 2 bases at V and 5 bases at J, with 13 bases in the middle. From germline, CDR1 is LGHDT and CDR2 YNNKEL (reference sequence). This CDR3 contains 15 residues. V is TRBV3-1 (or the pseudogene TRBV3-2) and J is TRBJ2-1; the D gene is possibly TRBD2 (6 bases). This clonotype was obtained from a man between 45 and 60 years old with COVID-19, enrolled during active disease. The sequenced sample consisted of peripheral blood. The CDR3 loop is CASSQRESYHNEQFF. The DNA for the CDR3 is TGTGCCAGCAGCCAACGGGAGTCCTACCACAATGAGCAGTTCTTC.